This T cell receptor beta chain comes out of a study of blood T cells in healthy people across ages. Aged roughly 6 to 90, donors were systemically healthy Caucasians from Russia. Then a second PCR, running about 7 to 11 cycles, was carried out with a sample-barcoded 5' primer and a J-beta primer mix. MiXCR, applied by TCRdb to the 5' RACE reads, yields one record per CDR3 protein. There are just under 900,000 distinct CDR3 sequences in the sample; less than 35% occur only once, and approximately 15% lies in the top ten. The count of this clonotype is one. The V gene lost 8 bases and the J gene lost 4 bases, with 17 bases spanning the gap. Germline CDR1 is MNHEY and CDR2 is SVGEGT. The CDR3 is 14 amino acids.

The material sequenced was blood. The chain carries TRBV6-2 or TRBV6-3 and TRBJ1-2, with a possible D match to TRBD1 (5 bases). The source is a woman aged 80 or older in good health. In DNA, the CDR3 is TGTGCCAGCGGGGACGGGGGGAGAGGCTATGGCTACACCTTC. Its protein product is CASGDGGRGYGYTF.